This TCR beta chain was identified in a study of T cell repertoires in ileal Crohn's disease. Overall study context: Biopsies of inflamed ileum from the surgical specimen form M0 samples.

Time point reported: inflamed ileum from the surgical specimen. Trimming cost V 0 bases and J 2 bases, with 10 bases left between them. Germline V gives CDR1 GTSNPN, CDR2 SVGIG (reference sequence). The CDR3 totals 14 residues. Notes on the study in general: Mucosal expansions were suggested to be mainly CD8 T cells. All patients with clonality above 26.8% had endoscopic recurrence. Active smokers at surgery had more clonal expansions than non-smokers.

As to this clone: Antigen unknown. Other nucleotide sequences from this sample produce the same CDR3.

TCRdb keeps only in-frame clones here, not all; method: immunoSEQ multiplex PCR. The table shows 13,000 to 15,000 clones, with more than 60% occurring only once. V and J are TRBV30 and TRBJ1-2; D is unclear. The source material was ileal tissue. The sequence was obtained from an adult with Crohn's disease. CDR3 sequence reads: CAWSVLGRNYGYTF. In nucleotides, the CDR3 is TGTGCCTGGAGTGTACTCGGCAGAAACTATGGCTACACCTTC.